This T cell receptor beta chain came from a study of identical twins. Study-level points and caveats: It was out-of-frame TCR alpha sharing in monozygotic twins that models underestimated. Within twin pairs, the out-of-frame alpha sequences they shared showed excess low generation probability.

The V end was cut by 2 bases, the J end by 5 bases, with 4 bases between. This CDR3 is 11 amino acids long. Germline V lookup: CDR1 SEHNR, CDR2 FQNEAQ (reference sequence). Each CDR3 protein is one row after TCRdb ran MiXCR on the 5' RACE reads. Seen here are approximately 300,000 distinct CDR3 sequences, roughly 8.6% observed once, and the top ten hold 7% to 8.5%. This clonotype was seen many times. Antigen unknown. This sample also belongs to another study, concerning yellow fever vaccine responses in identical twins.

The receptor comes from a woman aged 18-30 years in good health. Sequenced input: CD8+ T cells sorted from blood. The chain has TRBV7-9 and TRBJ2-7; D remains ambiguous. The CDR3 reads CASSLYDEQYF. The DNA for the CDR3 is TGTGCCAGCAGCTTATATGACGAGCAGTACTTC.